The entry below gives a single T cell receptor (beta chain) sequence along with its context. The sample originates from a study of cytomegalovirus exposure and HLA in healthy donors. The CDR3 totals 15 residues. Germline-derived CDR1 and CDR2 are ENHRY and SYGVKD. Trimming cost V 10 bases and J 5 bases; bases outside gene matches: 12. Data came from immunoSEQ multiplex PCR; TCRdb stores just in-frame clones and leaves some out. This sample yields roughly 50,000 clones, of which around 90% are seen a single time; 8.4% belongs to the top ten. This chain uses TRBV10-3 with TRBJ2-3, with 10 bases lining up with TRBD1. The sequence was obtained from a young woman in good health and CMV-seropositive. The specimen was PBMCs. This CDR3 is CAKRAGTGDVDTQYF. CDR3 nucleotide sequence: TGTGCCAAGCGTGCCGGGACAGGGGATGTAGATACGCAGTATTTT.